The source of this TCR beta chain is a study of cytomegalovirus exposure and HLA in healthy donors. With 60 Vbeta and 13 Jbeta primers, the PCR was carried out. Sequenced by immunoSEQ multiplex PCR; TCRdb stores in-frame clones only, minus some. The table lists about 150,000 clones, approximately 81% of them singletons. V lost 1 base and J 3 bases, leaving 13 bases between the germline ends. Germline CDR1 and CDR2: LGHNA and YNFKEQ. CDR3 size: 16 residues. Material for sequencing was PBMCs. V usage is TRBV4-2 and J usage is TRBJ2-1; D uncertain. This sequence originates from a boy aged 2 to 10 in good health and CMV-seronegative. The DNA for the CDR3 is TGTGCCAGCAGCCAAGGGAGAGGAAAAAACTACAATGAGCAGTTCTTC. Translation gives CASSQGRGKNYNEQFF.